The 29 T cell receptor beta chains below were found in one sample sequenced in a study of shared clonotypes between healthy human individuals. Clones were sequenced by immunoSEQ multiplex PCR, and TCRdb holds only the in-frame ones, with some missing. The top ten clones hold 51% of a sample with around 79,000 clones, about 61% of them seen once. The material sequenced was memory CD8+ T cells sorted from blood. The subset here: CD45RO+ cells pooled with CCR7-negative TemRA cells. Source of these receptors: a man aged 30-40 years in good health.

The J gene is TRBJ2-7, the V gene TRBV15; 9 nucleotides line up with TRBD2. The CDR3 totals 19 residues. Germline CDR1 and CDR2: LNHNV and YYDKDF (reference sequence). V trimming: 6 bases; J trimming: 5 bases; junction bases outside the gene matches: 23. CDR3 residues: CATRGDFEFSGTSYHEQYF. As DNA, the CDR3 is TGTGCCACCAGAGGAGATTTTGAGTTTTCCGGGACTAGCTACCACGAGCAGTACTTC. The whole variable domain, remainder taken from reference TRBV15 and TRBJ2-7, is DAMVIQNPRYQVTQFGKPVTLSCSQTLNHNVMYWYQQKSSQAPKLLFHYYDKDFNNEADTPDNFQSRRPNTSFCFLDIRSPGLGDTAMYLCATRGDFEFSGTSYHEQYFGPGTRLTVT.

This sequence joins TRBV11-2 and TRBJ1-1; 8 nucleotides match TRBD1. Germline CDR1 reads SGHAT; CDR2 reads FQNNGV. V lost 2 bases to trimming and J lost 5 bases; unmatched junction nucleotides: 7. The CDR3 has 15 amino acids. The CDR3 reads CASSLNSGTGTEAFF. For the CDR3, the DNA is TGTGCCAGCAGCTTAAATTCCGGGACAGGAACTGAAGCTTTCTTT. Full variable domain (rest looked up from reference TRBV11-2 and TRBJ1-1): EAGVAQSPRYKIIEKRQSVAFWCNPISGHATLYWYQQILGQGPKLLIQFQNNGVVDDSQLPKDRFSAERLKGVDSTLKIQPAKLEDSAVYLCASSLNSGTGTEAFFGQGTRLTVV.

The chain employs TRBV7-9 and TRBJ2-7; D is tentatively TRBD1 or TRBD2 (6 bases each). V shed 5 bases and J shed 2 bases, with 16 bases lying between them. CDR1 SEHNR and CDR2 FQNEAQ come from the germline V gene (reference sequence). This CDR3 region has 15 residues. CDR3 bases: TGTGCCAGCAGCCCAGGGGCGGGACCACCCTACGAGCAGTACTTC. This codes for CASSPGAGPPYEQYF.

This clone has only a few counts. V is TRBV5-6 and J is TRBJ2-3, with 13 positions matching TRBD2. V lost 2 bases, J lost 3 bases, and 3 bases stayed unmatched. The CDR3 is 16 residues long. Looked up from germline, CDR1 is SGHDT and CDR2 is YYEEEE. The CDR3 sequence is CASSFGLAGETDTQYF. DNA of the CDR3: TGTGCCAGCAGCTTCGGACTAGCGGGAGAAACAGATACGCAGTATTTT. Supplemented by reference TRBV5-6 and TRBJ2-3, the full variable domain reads DAGVTQSPTHLIKTRGQQVTLRCSPKSGHDTVSWYQQALGQGPQFIFQYYEEEERQRGNFPDRFSGHQFPNYSSELNVNALLLGDSALYLCASSFGLAGETDTQYFGPGTRLTVL.

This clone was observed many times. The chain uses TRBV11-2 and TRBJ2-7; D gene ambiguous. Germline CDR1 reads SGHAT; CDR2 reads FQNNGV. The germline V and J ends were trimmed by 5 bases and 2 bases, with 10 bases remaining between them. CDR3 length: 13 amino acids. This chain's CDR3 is CASSIGPTYEQYF. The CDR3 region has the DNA TGTGCCAGCAGCATCGGGCCGACCTACGAGCAGTACTTC.

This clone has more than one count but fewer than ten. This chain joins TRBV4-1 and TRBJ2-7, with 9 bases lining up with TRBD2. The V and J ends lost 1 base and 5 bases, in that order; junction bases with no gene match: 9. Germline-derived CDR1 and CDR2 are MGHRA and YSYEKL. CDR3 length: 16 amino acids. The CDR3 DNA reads TGCGCCAGCAGCCAAGGGGGGCTAGCGGGATTGGACGAGCAGTACTTC. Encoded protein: CASSQGGLAGLDEQYF.

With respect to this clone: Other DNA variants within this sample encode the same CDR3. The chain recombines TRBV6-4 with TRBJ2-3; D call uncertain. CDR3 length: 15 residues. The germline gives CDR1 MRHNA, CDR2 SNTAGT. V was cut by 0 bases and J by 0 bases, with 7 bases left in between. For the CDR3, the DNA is TGTGCCAGCAGTGACTCCGCAGGCAGCACAGATACGCAGTATTTT. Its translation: CASSDSAGSTDTQYF.

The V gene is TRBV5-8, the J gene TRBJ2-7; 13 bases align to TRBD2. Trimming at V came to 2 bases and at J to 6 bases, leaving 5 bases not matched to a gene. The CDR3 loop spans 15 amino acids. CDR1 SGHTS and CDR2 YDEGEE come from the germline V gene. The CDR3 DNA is TGTGCCAGCAGCTTCGGACTAGCGGGAGTTTCCGAGCAGTACTTC. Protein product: CASSFGLAGVSEQYF.

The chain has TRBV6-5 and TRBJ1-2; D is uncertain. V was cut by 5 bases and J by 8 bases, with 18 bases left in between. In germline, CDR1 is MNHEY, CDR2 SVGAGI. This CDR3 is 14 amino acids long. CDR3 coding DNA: TGTGCCAGCAGTAACTACGACGAAAGGTGGGGCTACACCTTC. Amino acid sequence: CASSNYDERWGYTF.

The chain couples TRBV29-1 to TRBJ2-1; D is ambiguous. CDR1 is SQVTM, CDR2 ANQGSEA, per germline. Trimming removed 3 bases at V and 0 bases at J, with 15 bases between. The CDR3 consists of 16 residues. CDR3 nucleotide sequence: TGCAGCGTTGACAGCCTAATTATGAGCTCCTACAATGAGCAGTTCTTC. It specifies CSVDSLIMSSYNEQFF.

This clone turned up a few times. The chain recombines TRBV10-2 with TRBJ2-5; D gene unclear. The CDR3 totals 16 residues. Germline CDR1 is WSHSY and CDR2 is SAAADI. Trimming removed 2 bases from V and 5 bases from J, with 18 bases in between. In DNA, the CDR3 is TGCGCCAGCAGTGAGAGTTTTTTAGGGAAGGTGGAGACCCAGTACTTC. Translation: CASSESFLGKVETQYF.

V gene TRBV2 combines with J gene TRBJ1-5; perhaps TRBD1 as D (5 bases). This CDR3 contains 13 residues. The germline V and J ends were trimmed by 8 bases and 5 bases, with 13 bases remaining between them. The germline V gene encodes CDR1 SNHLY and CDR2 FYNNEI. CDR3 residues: CASLRGEDQPQHF. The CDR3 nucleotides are TGTGCCAGCCTTAGAGGGGAGGATCAGCCCCAGCATTTT.

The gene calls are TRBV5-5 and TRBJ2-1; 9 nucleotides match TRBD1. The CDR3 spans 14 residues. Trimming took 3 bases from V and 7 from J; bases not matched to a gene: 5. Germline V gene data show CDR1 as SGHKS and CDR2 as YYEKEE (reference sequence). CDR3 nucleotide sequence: TGTGCCAGCAGCTCCGGGACAGGGTATAATGAGCAGTTCTTC. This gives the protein CASSSGTGYNEQFF. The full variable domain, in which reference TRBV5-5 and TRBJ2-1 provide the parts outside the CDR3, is DAGVTQSPTHLIKTRGQQVTLRCSPISGHKSVSWYQQVLGQGPQFIFQYYEKEERGRGNFPDRFSARQFPNYSSELNVNALLLGDSALYLCASSSGTGYNEQFFGPGTRLTVL.

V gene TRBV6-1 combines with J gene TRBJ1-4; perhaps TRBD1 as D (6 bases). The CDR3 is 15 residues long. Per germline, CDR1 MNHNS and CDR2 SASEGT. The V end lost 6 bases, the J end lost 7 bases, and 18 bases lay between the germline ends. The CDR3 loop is CASSVEIPGAEKLFF. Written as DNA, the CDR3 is TGTGCCAGCAGCGTTGAAATTCCAGGGGCTGAAAAACTGTTTTTT.

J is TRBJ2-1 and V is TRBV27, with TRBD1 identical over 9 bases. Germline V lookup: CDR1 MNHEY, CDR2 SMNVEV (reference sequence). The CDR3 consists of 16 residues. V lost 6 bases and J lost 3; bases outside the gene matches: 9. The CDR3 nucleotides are TGTGCCAGCAGCCAGTTCCAGACAGGGGGCTACAATGAGCAGTTCTTC. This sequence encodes CASSQFQTGGYNEQFF.

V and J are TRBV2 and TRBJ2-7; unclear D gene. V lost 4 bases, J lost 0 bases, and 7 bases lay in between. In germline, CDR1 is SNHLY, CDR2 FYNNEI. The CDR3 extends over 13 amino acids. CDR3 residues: CASSVFSSYEQYF. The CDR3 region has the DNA TGTGCCAGCAGTGTATTTAGCTCCTACGAGCAGTACTTC.

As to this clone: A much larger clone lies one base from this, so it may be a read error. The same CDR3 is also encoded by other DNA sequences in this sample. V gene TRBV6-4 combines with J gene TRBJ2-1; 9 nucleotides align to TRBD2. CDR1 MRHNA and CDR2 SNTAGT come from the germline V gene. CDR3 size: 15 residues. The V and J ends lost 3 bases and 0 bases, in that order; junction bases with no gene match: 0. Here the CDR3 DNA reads TGTGCCAGCAGTGAGACTAGCGGCTCCTACAATGAGCAGTTCTTC. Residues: CASSETSGSYNEQFF.

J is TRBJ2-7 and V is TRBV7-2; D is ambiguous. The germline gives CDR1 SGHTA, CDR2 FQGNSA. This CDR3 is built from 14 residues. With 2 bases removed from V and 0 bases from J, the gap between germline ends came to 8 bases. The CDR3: CASSLLGYSYEQYF. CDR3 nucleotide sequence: TGTGCCAGCAGCTTACTAGGCTACTCCTACGAGCAGTACTTC.

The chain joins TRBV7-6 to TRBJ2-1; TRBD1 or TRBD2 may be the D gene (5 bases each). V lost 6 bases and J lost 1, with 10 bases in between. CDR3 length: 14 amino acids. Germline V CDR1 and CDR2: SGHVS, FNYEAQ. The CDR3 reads CASSMGPSYNEQFF. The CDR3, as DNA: TGTGCCAGCAGTATGGGACCTTCCTACAATGAGCAGTTCTTC.

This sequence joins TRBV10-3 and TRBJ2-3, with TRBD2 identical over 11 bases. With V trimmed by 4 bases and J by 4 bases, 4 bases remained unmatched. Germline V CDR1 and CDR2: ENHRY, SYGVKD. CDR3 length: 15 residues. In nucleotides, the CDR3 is TGTGCCATCAGTGCAACTAGCGGGAGTGCAGATACGCAGTATTTT. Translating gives CAISATSGSADTQYF.

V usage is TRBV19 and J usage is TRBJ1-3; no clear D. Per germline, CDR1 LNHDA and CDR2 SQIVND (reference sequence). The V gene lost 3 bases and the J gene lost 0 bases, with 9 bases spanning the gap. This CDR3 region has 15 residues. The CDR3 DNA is TGTGCCAGTAGTATCAGTGCCCTCTCTGGAAACACCATATATTTT. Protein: CASSISALSGNTIYF.

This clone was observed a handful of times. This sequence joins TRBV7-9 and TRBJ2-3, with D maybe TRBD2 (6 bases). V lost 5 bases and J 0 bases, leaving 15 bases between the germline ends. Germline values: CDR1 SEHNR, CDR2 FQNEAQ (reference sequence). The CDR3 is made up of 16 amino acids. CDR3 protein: CASSPPGGASTDTQYF. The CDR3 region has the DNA TGTGCCAGCAGCCCTCCAGGCGGGGCTAGCACAGATACGCAGTATTTT.

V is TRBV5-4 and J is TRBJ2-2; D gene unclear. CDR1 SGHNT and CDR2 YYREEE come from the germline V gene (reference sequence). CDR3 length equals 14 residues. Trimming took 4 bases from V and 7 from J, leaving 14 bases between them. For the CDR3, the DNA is TGTGCCAGCAGCCCGCCTGAGGTGATCGGGGAGCTGTTTTTT. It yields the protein CASSPPEVIGELFF.

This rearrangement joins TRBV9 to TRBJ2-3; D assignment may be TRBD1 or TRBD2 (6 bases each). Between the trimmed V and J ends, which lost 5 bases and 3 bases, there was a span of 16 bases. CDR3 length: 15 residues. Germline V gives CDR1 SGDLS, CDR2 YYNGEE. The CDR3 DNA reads TGTGCCAGCAGTACACAGGGAGGTCGGACAGATACGCAGTATTTT. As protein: CASSTQGGRTDTQYF.

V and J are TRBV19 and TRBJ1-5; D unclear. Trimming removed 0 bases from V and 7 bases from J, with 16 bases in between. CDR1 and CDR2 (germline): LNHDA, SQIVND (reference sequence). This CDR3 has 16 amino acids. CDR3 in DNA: TGTGCCAGTAGTATAGAGTCGCGAGGGCGAGGCCAGCCCCAGCATTTT. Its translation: CASSIESRGRGQPQHF.

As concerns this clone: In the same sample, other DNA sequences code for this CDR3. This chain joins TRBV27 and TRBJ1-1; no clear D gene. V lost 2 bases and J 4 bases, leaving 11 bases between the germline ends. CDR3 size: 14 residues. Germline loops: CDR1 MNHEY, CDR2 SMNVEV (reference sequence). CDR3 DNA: TGTGCCAGCAGTTTAACTCGCAGAGGCACTGAAGCTTTCTTT. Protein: CASSLTRRGTEAFF.

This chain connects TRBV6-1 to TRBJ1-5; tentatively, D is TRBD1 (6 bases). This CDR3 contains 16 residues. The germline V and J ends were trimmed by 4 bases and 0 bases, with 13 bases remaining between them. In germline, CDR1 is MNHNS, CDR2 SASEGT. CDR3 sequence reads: CASSAGAGDSNQPQHF. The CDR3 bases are TGTGCCAGCAGTGCAGGGGCCGGAGATAGCAATCAGCCCCAGCATTTT.

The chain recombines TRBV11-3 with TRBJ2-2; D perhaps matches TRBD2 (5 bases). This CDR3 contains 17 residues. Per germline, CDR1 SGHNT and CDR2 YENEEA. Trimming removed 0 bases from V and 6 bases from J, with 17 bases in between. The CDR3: CASSLDPGIGKAGELFF. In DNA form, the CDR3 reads TGTGCCAGCAGCTTAGATCCCGGGATTGGAAAGGCCGGGGAGCTGTTTTTT.

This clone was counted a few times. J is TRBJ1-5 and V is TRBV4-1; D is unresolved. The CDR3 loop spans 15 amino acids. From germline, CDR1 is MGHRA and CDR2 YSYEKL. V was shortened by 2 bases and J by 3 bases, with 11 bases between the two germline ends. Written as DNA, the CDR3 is TGCGCCAGCAGCCAAAAAACAGTTTTCAATCAGCCCCAGCATTTT. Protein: CASSQKTVFNQPQHF.